The rows below give T cell receptor beta chains drawn from one sample of a study of control samples from healthy donors and cancer patients. Method: immunoSEQ multiplex PCR; TCRdb's copy keeps in-frame clones and lacks some. The sample carries about 150,000 clones, about 93% recorded once. The sequencing input was blood. These receptors all come from a man aged 50 to 59 in good health. The CDR3 runs from the conserved cysteine through the conserved F or W. A D gene is named only where the DNA matches it firmly. The size field is filled for only some rows; it gives once, few, many or a size class.

v_call,j_call,d_call,clone_size,cdr3_nt,cdr3_aa
TRBV21-1,TRBJ1-5,.,.,TGTGCCAGCAGCAAAGGCCAGGTGGATCAGCCCCAGCATTTT,CASSKGQVDQPQHF
TRBV2,TRBJ2-5,.,.,TGTGCCAGCAGTTCAGGGATTGAGACCCAGTACTTC,CASSSGIETQYF
TRBV24-1,TRBJ2-1,TRBD2,.,TGTGCCACCAGTGATTTTAAGCGGGGATCGTACAATGAGCAGTTCTTC,CATSDFKRGSYNEQFF
TRBV23-1,TRBJ2-7,.,.,TGCGCCAGCAGCCTATTCCCCGGGCCCTTGCCCTACGAGCAGTACTTC,CASSLFPGPLPYEQYF
TRBV18,TRBJ2-1,TRBD2,.,TGTGCCAGCTCACGAACTAGCGGGAGCGGTAATGAGCAGTTCTTC,CASSRTSGSGNEQFF
TRBV9,TRBJ1-2,.,.,TGTGCCAGCAGCGTAGGGGCAGAAAACTATGGCTACACCTTC,CASSVGAENYGYTF
TRBV2,TRBJ2-7,TRBD1,.,TGTGCCAGCAGTGAAGCGGGCAGGGGGTCCTACGAGCAGTACTTC,CASSEAGRGSYEQYF
TRBV5-8,TRBJ1-1,TRBD1,.,TGTGCCAGCAGCTTAGGGACAGGTTGGAACACTGAAGCTTTCTTT,CASSLGTGWNTEAFF
TRBV2,TRBJ1-1,.,few,TGTGCCAGCAGTGACTCGAGGGACCGGGGGAACACTGAAGCTTTCTTT,CASSDSRDRGNTEAFF
TRBV7-2,TRBJ2-5,.,.,TGTGCCAGCAGCTTAGGTACGGGGTTCCAAGAGACCCAGTACTTC,CASSLGTGFQETQYF
TRBV7-9,TRBJ2-3,.,.,TGTGCCAGCAGCAAAACCTTAGGACTATCGAATACGCAGTATTTT,CASSKTLGLSNTQYF
TRBV7-9,TRBJ1-6,.,.,TGTGCCAGCAGCTTAGGGGAGGGATATTCACCCCTCCACTTT,CASSLGEGYSPLHF
TRBV28,TRBJ1-5,.,.,TGTGCCAGCAGTTTGGGTAGGGGAAGCAATCAGCCCCAGCATTTT,CASSLGRGSNQPQHF
TRBV6-1,TRBJ2-7,TRBD2,.,TGTGCCAGCAGTGAAGCGAGGCTAGCGGGAGGCCGGGAGCAGTACTTC,CASSEARLAGGREQYF
TRBV2,TRBJ2-1,TRBD1,.,TGTGCCAGCAGACTGGGACAGGGGTCCTACAATGAGCAGTTCTTC,CASRLGQGSYNEQFF
TRBV7-3,TRBJ2-1,TRBD2,.,TGTGCCAGCAGCCAGACTAGCGGGAGTAATGAGCAGTTCTTC,CASSQTSGSNEQFF
TRBV9,TRBJ2-3,.,.,TGTGCCAGCAGGGGCACTCAAACAGATACGCAGTATTTT,CASRGTQTDTQYF
TRBV28,TRBJ2-5,.,once,TGTGCCAGCAGTCTGGGGGGCCAAGAGACCCAGTACTTC,CASSLGGQETQYF
TRBV11-3,TRBJ2-3,.,.,TGTGCCAGCAGCCGCCCCAACGGGGCGGCTCCAGATACGCAGTATTTT,CASSRPNGAAPDTQYF
TRBV7-9,TRBJ1-3,.,.,TGTGCCAGCAGCCTCAACGTGGGTGGAACTGGAAACACCATATATTTT,CASSLNVGGTGNTIYF
TRBV19,TRBJ2-5,TRBD2,.,TGTGCCTCCAGTGGGCTAGCGGGAGGGATCCAAGAGACCCAGTACTTC,CASSGLAGGIQETQYF
TRBV4-2,TRBJ2-7,TRBD2,.,TGTGCCAGCAGCCTAGAGGGGACTAGCGTTAAAAGCTCCTACGAGCAGTACTTC,CASSLEGTSVKSSYEQYF
TRBV19,TRBJ2-3,.,.,TGTGCCAGTAGTGGGCTGCCGAGCACAGATACGCAGTATTTT,CASSGLPSTDTQYF
TRBV3-1/TRBV3-2,TRBJ2-1,.,.,TGTGCCAGCCTCAGGGGCACAGAGCAGTTCTTC,CASLRGTEQFF
TRBV28,TRBJ1-5,.,.,TGTGCCAGCAAGTCATTCAGGGCCCTCAATCAGCCCCAGCATTTT,CASKSFRALNQPQHF
TRBV2,TRBJ2-1,TRBD1,.,TGTGCCAGCAGTGTCGGACAGGGTCCGTACAATGAGCAGTTCTTC,CASSVGQGPYNEQFF
TRBV27,TRBJ2-7,TRBD2,.,TGTGCCAGCAGTTTAAAGGGACTAGCGGGCTCCTACGAGCAGTACTTC,CASSLKGLAGSYEQYF
TRBV25-1,TRBJ1-2,.,many,TGTGCCAGCACCCTATCAGGGTCCTATGGCTACACCTTC,CASTLSGSYGYTF
TRBV28,TRBJ1-1,.,.,TGTGCCAGCAGTTTATCACTGGGGAACACTGAAGCTTTCTTT,CASSLSLGNTEAFF
TRBV7-3,TRBJ2-5,.,.,TGTGCCAGCAGCTTAACCCGGGGGGAGACCCAGTACTTC,CASSLTRGETQYF
TRBV7-2,TRBJ1-4,.,.,TGTGCCAGCAGCTTCTCAGGCCAGATTAATGAAAAACTGTTTTTT,CASSFSGQINEKLFF
TRBV6-2/TRBV6-3,TRBJ2-1,TRBD2,.,TGTGCCAGCAGTTACTCGGCTAGCGGGAGCGACAATGAGCAGTTCTTC,CASSYSASGSDNEQFF
TRBV5-1,TRBJ1-1,.,.,TGCGCCAGCAGCTTGGCCGCGGTGAACACTGAAGCTTTCTTT,CASSLAAVNTEAFF
TRBV7-9,TRBJ2-1,.,.,TGTGCCAGCAAAGGGACAAAGGTGCAGTTCTTC,CASKGTKVQFF
TRBV7-2,TRBJ2-7,.,.,TGTGCCAGCAGCCCGACGCCGGGATCCAGCTCCTACGAGCAGTACTTC,CASSPTPGSSSYEQYF
TRBV9,TRBJ2-7,TRBD1,.,TGTGCCAGTACTAAAACTAACAACCGGGACAGGGGCAACGAGCAGTACTTC,CASTKTNNRDRGNEQYF
TRBV3-1/TRBV3-2,TRBJ1-2,.,.,TGTGCCAGCAGCCAAGAGGGTCCCTATGGCTACACCTTC,CASSQEGPYGYTF
TRBV9,TRBJ2-5,.,.,TGTGCCAGCAGCCCCCAGGTCGGTCGGGAGGAGACCCAGTACTTC,CASSPQVGREETQYF